This T cell receptor beta chain was sequenced in a study of cytomegalovirus exposure and HLA in healthy donors. TCRdb's copy holds only in-frame clones and misses some; the assay was immunoSEQ multiplex PCR. The data contain under 250,000 clones, roughly 80% of them singletons. The ends lost 5 bases at V and 0 bases at J; junction bases unmatched: 4. Germline V gives CDR1 SQVTM, CDR2 ANQGSEA. The CDR3 spans 14 residues. The sequenced material came from PBMCs. This chain uses TRBV29-1 with TRBJ2-7, with TRBD2 matching 10 bases. The source is a woman aged 18-35 years in good health and CMV-seronegative. CDR3 in DNA: TGCAGCGTTCCCGGGACTAGCGACTCCTACGAGCAGTACTTC. Translation gives CSVPGTSDSYEQYF.